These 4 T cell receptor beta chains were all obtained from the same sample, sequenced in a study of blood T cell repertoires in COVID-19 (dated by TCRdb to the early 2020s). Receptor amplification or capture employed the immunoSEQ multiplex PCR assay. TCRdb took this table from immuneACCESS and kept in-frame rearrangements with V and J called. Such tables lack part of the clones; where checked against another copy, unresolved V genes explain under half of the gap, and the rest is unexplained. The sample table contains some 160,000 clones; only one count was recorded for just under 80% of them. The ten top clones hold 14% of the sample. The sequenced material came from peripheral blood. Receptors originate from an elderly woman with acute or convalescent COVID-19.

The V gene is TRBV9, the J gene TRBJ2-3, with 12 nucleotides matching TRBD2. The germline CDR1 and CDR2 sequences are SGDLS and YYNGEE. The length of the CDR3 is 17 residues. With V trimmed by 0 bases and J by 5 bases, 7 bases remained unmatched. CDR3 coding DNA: TGTGCCAGCAGCGTAGATTCTAGCGGGAGGGTTGGAGATACGCAGTATTTT. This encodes CASSVDSSGRVGDTQYF.

The CDR3 here is CASSYVAGLYNEQFF. The CDR3 DNA follows: TGTGCCAGCAGTTATGTAGCGGGACTCTACAATGAGCAGTTCTTC. V is TRBV6-5 and J is TRBJ2-1, with 8 bases aligning to TRBD2. Trimming at V came to 3 bases and at J to 3 bases, leaving 4 bases not matched to a gene. The germline CDR1 and CDR2 sequences are MNHEY and SVGAGI. There are 15 residues in the CDR3.

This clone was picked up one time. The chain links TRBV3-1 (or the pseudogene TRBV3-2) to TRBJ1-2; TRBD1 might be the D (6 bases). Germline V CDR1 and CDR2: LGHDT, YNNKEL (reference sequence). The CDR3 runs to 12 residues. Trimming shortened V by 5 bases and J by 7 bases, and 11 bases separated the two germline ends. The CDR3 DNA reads TGTGCCAGCAGCGACTTAGGGGGTGGCTACACCTTC. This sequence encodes CASSDLGGGYTF.

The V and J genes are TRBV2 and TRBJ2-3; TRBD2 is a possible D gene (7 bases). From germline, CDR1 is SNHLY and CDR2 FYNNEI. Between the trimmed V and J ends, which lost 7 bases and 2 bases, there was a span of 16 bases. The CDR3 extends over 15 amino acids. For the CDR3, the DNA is TGTGCCAGCAATGGGGGGCGGGGGAACACAGATACGCAGTATTTT. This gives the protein CASNGGRGNTDTQYF.